Described below is a single TCR beta chain sequence and its context. Its antigen is not yet known. Per-nucleotide qualities are absent, and no much larger clonotype sits a single base away. The CDR3 goes from the cysteine to the phenylalanine over 12 residues. Only CDR3 DNA is held: 36 bases, read in frame from base 1. V ends up 7 bases short and J 13 bases short, with an unmatched junction base count of 9. According to the germline V gene (reference sequence), CDR1 reads DFQATT and CDR2 reads SNEGSKA. Bulk unsorted tissue served as the source for RNA extraction, and RNA quality was assessed using a NanoDrop ND-1000 and an Agilent 2100. All donors had newly diagnosed lung cancer, had not received prior chemotherapy, and were admitted for thoracic surgery in China between August and November 2014. Patients with previous radiotherapy or chemotherapy, or with another concurrent cancer, were excluded from the study. Surgical tissue pieces of about 1-2.3 cm3 were preserved in RNAlater solution and were kept at -80 degrees C until use.

The data were taken from a study of tumor and adjacent non-tumor tissue in lung cancer (dated by TCRdb to 2016 to 2018). The study in broad terms: Patients with adenocarcinoma (12), squamous cell carcinoma (2) and small cell lung cancer (1) were included in the cohort. Among the 15 or so patients, ages ranged from roughly 30 to 85 years, about 10 were men and 5 were women, and disease was TNM stage I to III. A total of around 130,000,000 productive TCRbeta reads were generated by sequencing, corresponding to an average of about 4.17 million reads per sample. Using bulk TCRbeta repertoires from over 14 lung cancer patients, the study set lung tumor tissue side by side with matched distant non-tumor lung tissue. For each patient, one tumor sample and one normal lung sample were taken, giving under 35 paired specimens that underwent TCRbeta CDR3 sequencing. Broader findings and caveats from the paper: Neither the sequencing platform nor unique molecular identifiers are mentioned in the methods. The top 100 clones made up a significantly larger cumulative share of the repertoire in normal lung than in tumor tissue. TCR diversity (inverse Simpson) was significantly higher in tumor than in normal lung tissue (around 450 vs 160, P = 0.0075, Mann-Whitney U test). Because peripheral blood was not sequenced, blood TCRbeta repertoires in the lung cancer patients of the study were not examined. TCR diversity was significantly higher in younger patients, and higher tumor TCR diversity was associated with shorter overall and disease-free survival. With only around 15 patients in the cohort, the authors noted that larger samples and more detailed clinical data are needed.

The library was generated by multiplex PCR. Instrument on record: Illumina HiSeq 2500. TCRbeta libraries were constructed through three rounds of nested PCR with primers (Table S4) according to protocols adapted from ARM-PCR. Before sequencing, PCR products of 200-500 bp were excised from the gel and purified with the QIAquick gel extraction kit. As for the original processing: Trimmomatic was used to clean the reads, FLASH was used to merge the reads into complete CDR3 sequences, and MiTCR was used to assign the reads to V(D)J germline segments. Clonal diversity was calculated as the inverse Simpson's index using VDJtools. In-frame sequences lacking a premature stop codon were counted as productive reads. TCRdb applied fastp at Q25 and MiXCR to the public reads, then kept only in-frame beta chains. Rows are combined by CDR3 protein, so each entry shows the most common genes and DNA. In this record, the V and J calls reflect TCRdb's handling and not the investigators' own analysis. This sample lists about 200,000 distinct CDR3 sequences; less than 80% were detected once. Approximately 25% of the sample belongs to the ten largest clones.

The sequenced sample consisted of lung tumor tissue. The chain couples TRBV20-1 to TRBJ2-1, and 11 junction bases match TRBD1. The receptor was isolated from a man in his sixties with non-small cell lung cancer. The DNA is TGCAGTGTCCAGGGACAGGGGGGGTTCCAGTTCTTC. It translates as CSVQGQGGFQFF.